This TCR beta chain is from a study of blood T cell repertoires in COVID-19. The table lists this clone with a count of one. Germline CDR1 reads MDHEN; CDR2 reads SYDVKM. V lost 2 bases and J lost 6, with 13 bases in between. The CDR3 is 14 amino acids. Produced via immunoSEQ multiplex PCR; TCRdb's table is partial and in-frame only. Of 65,000 or so clones listed, about 80% were seen once; the top ten hold 3.5%. This sequence joins TRBV28 and TRBJ2-5; D possibly corresponds to TRBD1 (6 bases). This clonotype was sampled from a man between 60 and 70 years old with acute or convalescent COVID-19. Sequencing was carried out using peripheral blood. In DNA form, the CDR3 reads TGTGCCAGCAGTTTAACACTTGGGGGCAAGACCCAGTACTTC. Its protein product is CASSLTLGGKTQYF.